This T cell receptor (beta chain) was found in a study of blood T cell repertoires in COVID-19. Study details: COVID-19 samples collected from the United States, Italy and Spain covered acute and convalescent phases. PBMCs, B-cell-depleted T cells, or T cells provided the cDNA or gDNA that made up the material.

With 4 bases removed from V and 0 bases from J, the gap between germline ends came to 9 bases. Germline loops: CDR1 SGHTA, CDR2 FQGTGA. CDR3 length: 14 residues. This table comes from immunoSEQ multiplex PCR, and its TCRdb copy is limited to in-frame clones, with some not included. Of some 390,000 clones in the sample, around 89% were seen once. The material sequenced was peripheral blood. The TCR was taken from a woman aged 40 to 55 with COVID-19, enrolled during active disease. This rearrangement joins TRBV7-3 to TRBJ1-2, with D possibly TRBD1 on 6 matching bases. CDR3 coding DNA: TGTGCCAGCAGCTCCTGGACAGCTAACTATGGCTACACCTTC. This sequence encodes CASSSWTANYGYTF.